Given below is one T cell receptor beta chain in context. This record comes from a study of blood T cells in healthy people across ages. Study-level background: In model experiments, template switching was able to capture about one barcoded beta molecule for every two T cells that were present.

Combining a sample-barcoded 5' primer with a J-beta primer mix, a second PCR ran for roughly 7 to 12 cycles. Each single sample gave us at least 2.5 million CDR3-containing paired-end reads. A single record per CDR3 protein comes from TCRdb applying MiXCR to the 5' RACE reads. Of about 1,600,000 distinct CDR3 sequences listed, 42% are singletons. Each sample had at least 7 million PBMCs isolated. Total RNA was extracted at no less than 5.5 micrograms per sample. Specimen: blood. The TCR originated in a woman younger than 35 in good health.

CDR3 DNA: TGTGCCAGCAGCCAAGTAACGGCGGGAGTAGTCAATGAGCAGTACTTC. Translated: CASSQVTAGVVNEQYF. V is TRBV14 and J is TRBJ2-5, with 7 bases identical to TRBD2. J was trimmed by 11 bases and V by 1 base; bases with no gene match: 16. The CDR3 length is 16 residues. Germline-derived CDR1 and CDR2 are SGHDN and FVKESK.